This entry lists 10 T cell receptor beta chains sequenced from one sample in a study of T-cell reconstitution after alpha-beta-depleted transplantation in children. Unique molecular identifiers were used in preparing the TCRbeta library. A single record per CDR3 protein comes from TCRdb applying MiXCR to the PCR reads. Of 400,000 to 550,000 distinct CDR3 sequences listed, about 10% are singletons. This specimen consisted of PBMCs, obtained before TCRalphabeta/CD19-depleted stem cell transplant. Receptors were obtained from a child aged 2-15 years with inherited bone marrow failure, due to receive a stem cell transplant.

Many counts were recorded for this clonotype. The chain combines TRBV27 with TRBJ2-1, with 8 bases aligning to TRBD2. Trimming cost V 2 bases and J 7 bases; bases outside gene matches: 7. The CDR3 is 15 residues long. CDR1 and CDR2 from the germline V gene are MNHEY and SMNVEV (reference sequence). In nucleotides, the CDR3 is TGTGCCAGCAGTTTAGCAGCGGGAGTGGAAAATGAGCAGTTCTTC. This codes for CASSLAAGVENEQFF.

This clonotype was found many times. The chain carries TRBV4-3 and TRBJ2-2, with 7 bases fitting TRBD2. The CDR3 has 17 amino acids. CDR1 and CDR2 (germline): LGHNA, YSLEER. V was pared by 0 bases and J by 1 base, with 5 bases of the junction left unmatched. Here the CDR3 reads CASSQEPAGVNTGELFF. In DNA form, the CDR3 reads TGCGCCAGCAGCCAAGAGCCCGCGGGAGTGAACACCGGGGAGCTGTTTTTT.

This clonotype came up many times. CDR3 DNA sequence: TGTGCCAGCACGAGCGGGAGGAGTTGGTTTGAGCAGTTCTTC. Encoded protein: CASTSGRSWFEQFF. The J gene is TRBJ2-1, the V gene TRBV6-5; 9 bases are a match to TRBD2. V lost 7 bases and J lost 9; bases outside the gene matches: 10. The CDR3 has 14 residues. Germline CDR1 reads MNHEY; CDR2 reads SVGAGI.

This clonotype was recorded at least ten times. V usage is TRBV12-3 or TRBV12-4 and J usage is TRBJ1-2; D gene ambiguous. The CDR3 is 12 amino acids. Trimming removed 2 bases at V and 4 bases at J, with 5 bases between. The CDR3 spells CASSLFPYGYTF. The CDR3, as DNA: TGTGCCAGCAGTTTATTCCCCTATGGCTACACCTTC.

Many counts were recorded for this clonotype. V usage is TRBV6-2 or TRBV6-3 and J usage is TRBJ1-1, with a weak D call TRBD1 (6 bases). V dropped 2 bases and J dropped 6 bases, with 19 bases sitting between them. The CDR3 has 16 amino acids. Germline lookup yields CDR1 MNHEY and CDR2 SVGEGT. The CDR3: CASSYASWRGYSEAFF. The CDR3 DNA is TGTGCCAGCAGTTACGCCTCGTGGAGGGGGTACTCTGAAGCTTTCTTT.

This clonotype was counted many times. This sequence joins TRBV4-3 and TRBJ2-6; D is unclear. Trimming cost V 5 bases and J 0 bases, with 14 bases left between them. The CDR3 has 17 amino acids. The germline gives CDR1 LGHNA, CDR2 YSLEER. The CDR3 DNA follows: TGCGCCAGCAGCTCAGGACCGGCGAGCTCTGGGGCCAACGTCCTGACTTTC. Protein product: CASSSGPASSGANVLTF.

This clonotype turned up a few times. This chain joins TRBV29-1 and TRBJ2-7, with TRBD2 matching over 10 bases. This CDR3 comprises 15 residues. The V and J ends lost 0 bases and 4 bases, in that order; junction bases with no gene match: 6. Germline V gene sequence: CDR1 SQVTM, CDR2 ANQGSEA. The CDR3 spells CSVEDPVAGGYEQYF. In DNA, the CDR3 is TGCAGCGTTGAAGATCCGGTAGCGGGAGGTTACGAGCAGTACTTC.

This clonotype was seen repeatedly, ten times or more. This chain joins TRBV5-1 and TRBJ2-1; TRBD1 aligns across 8 bases. The CDR3 length is 14 residues. CDR1 SGHRS and CDR2 YFSETQ come from the germline V gene. V gave up 3 bases and J gave up 6 bases; unmatched junction bases: 5. The CDR3 DNA follows: TGCGCCAGCAGCTCTGACAGGGGCCTCAATGAGCAGTTCTTC. Its translation: CASSSDRGLNEQFF.

Ten or more counts support this clonotype. V is TRBV12-3 or TRBV12-4 and J is TRBJ2-1, with D tentatively TRBD1 (5 bases). V gave up 5 bases and J gave up 5 bases, with 13 bases separating them. The CDR3 length is 14 residues. In DNA form, the CDR3 reads TGTGCCAGCAGTCCCGTGGAAGGGGACAATGAGCAGTTCTTC. Translation: CASSPVEGDNEQFF.

This clonotype was recorded many times. This chain links TRBV29-1 with TRBJ1-4; the D gene is possibly TRBD1 (5 bases). This CDR3 has 14 residues. V lost 4 bases to trimming and J lost 4 bases, with 13 bases between them. Germline assignment: CDR1 SQVTM and CDR2 ANQGSEA. CDR3 loop: CSVVAGIGNEKLFF. The CDR3 nucleotides read TGCAGCGTTGTCGCAGGGATTGGTAATGAAAAACTGTTTTTT.